Listed below are T cell receptor beta chains from one sample, sequenced in a study of blood T cell repertoires in COVID-19. The data were produced by immunoSEQ multiplex PCR, yet TCRdb's version contains in-frame clones alone and is incomplete. The table has about 94,000 clones, 80% to 90% seen once; the top ten hold around 7%. Sequenced input: peripheral blood. The origin of the receptors is a human donor with acute or convalescent COVID-19. The donor label of this sample is uncertain. Each CDR3 is given with its conserved first and last residue. The order of the fields is D gene, V gene, J gene, clone size, CDR3 DNA, CDR3 protein. The D gene is left open where the match is weak. The size field is filled for only some rows; it gives once, few, many or a size class.

>NA|TRBV29-1|TRBJ2-7|NA
TGCAGCGTGCGGGGCTCCTACGAGCAGTACTTC
CSVRGSYEQYF
>NA|TRBV7-3|TRBJ2-3|NA
TGTGCCAGCAGCTTCACGCCGGGAGATACGCAGTATTTT
CASSFTPGDTQYF
>NA|TRBV9|TRBJ2-1|once
TGTGCCAGCAGCGTAGGGGGGCTGGGTGAGCAGTTCTTC
CASSVGGLGEQFF
>TRBD1|TRBV19|TRBJ1-4|NA
TGTGCCAGTAGTAACCCCAGGGGGCCGGATGAAAAACTGTTTTTT
CASSNPRGPDEKLFF
>TRBD2|TRBV2|TRBJ2-1|NA
TGTGCCAGCACAACTAGCGGGGGGGCCAATGAGCAGTTCTTC
CASTTSGGANEQFF
>NA|TRBV7-9|TRBJ2-7|NA
TGTGCCAGCAGCTCCCGGGACACCCCCTTCGAGCAGTACTTC
CASSSRDTPFEQYF
>TRBD2|TRBV5-4|TRBJ2-5|NA
TGTGCCAGCAGCTTGGAGTGGACTAGCGGGGAGACCCAGTACTTC
CASSLEWTSGETQYF
>NA|TRBV5-5|TRBJ1-4|NA
TGTGCCAGCAGCTTGGGGGGGCCTCCTAATGAAAAACTGTTTTTT
CASSLGGPPNEKLFF
>TRBD2|TRBV4-3|TRBJ2-1|NA
TGCGCCAGCAGCCAAGAGCAACTAGCGGGGGGCAATGAGCAGTTCTTC
CASSQEQLAGGNEQFF
>TRBD2|TRBV11-2|TRBJ2-3|NA
TGTGCCAGCAGCCGCCGGACTAGCGGTCGTATAGATACGCAGTATTTT
CASSRRTSGRIDTQYF
>NA|TRBV7-6|TRBJ2-1|NA
TGTGCCAGCAGCTTAGCGCTGGGCCCCTACAATGAGCAGTTCTTC
CASSLALGPYNEQFF
>NA|TRBV24-1|TRBJ2-3|NA
TGTGCCACCAGTCGGGTTACGCAGTATTTT
CATSRVTQYF